One and the same sample provided the 11 T cell receptor beta chains below, sequenced in a study of Graves' ophthalmopathy and Graves' hyperthyroidism. RNA transcripts served as template for amplifying TCR beta CDR3 sequences. A first-round RT-PCR used HTBI primers, followed by a second-round multiplex PCR. TCRdb ran MiXCR on the multiplex PCR reads and lists one entry per CDR3 protein. The sample shows some 160,000 distinct CDR3 sequences, roughly 36% of them seen only once. Specimen: peripheral blood. All receptors come from a man aged 25-45 years with Graves' ophthalmopathy.

This clonotype came up many times. This chain uses TRBV19 with TRBJ2-5, with D perhaps matching TRBD1 (6 bases). Germline V gene data show CDR1 as LNHDA and CDR2 as SQIVND (reference sequence). The CDR3 has 14 amino acids. Trimming removed 3 bases from V and 1 base from J, with 9 bases in between. CDR3 region: CASSMGRGQETQYF. The DNA of the CDR3 is TGTGCCAGTAGTATGGGCAGGGGCCAAGAGACCCAGTACTTC.

The chain links TRBV11-2 to TRBJ2-5; maybe TRBD2 (5 bases). Germline CDR1 and CDR2: SGHAT and FQNNGV. This CDR3 spans 15 amino acids. V was pared by 5 bases and J by 0 bases, with 13 bases between. CDR3 sequence (DNA): TGTGCCAGCAGCCCTTCGGCGGGCAACCAAGAGACCCAGTACTTC. The encoded protein is CASSPSAGNQETQYF. The full variable domain, its missing parts supplied by reference TRBV11-2 and TRBJ2-5, is EAGVAQSPRYKIIEKRQSVAFWCNPISGHATLYWYQQILGQGPKLLIQFQNNGVVDDSQLPKDRFSAERLKGVDSTLKIQPAKLEDSAVYLCASSPSAGNQETQYFGPGTRLLVL.

In this sample, this clonotype turned up many times. The chain recombines TRBV6-2 or TRBV6-3 with TRBJ2-2, with a possible D match to TRBD1 (6 bases). Between the trimmed V and J ends, which lost 0 bases and 3 bases, there was a span of 17 bases. The CDR3 spans 18 residues. CDR1 MNHEY and CDR2 SVGEGT come from the germline V gene. The chain's CDR3 is CASSYSPGQSKYTGELFF. The CDR3 DNA reads TGTGCCAGCAGTTACTCACCGGGACAAAGCAAATACACCGGGGAGCTGTTTTTT.

This clonotype occurred many times. The chain uses TRBV2 and TRBJ1-5; D is perhaps TRBD1 (6 bases). In germline, CDR1 is SNHLY, CDR2 FYNNEI. V was clipped by 5 bases and J by 0 bases, with 11 bases between them. CDR3 length: 15 residues. The CDR3 nucleotides read TGTGCCAGCAGTACTGACAGGATTAGCAATCAGCCCCAGCATTTT. Its protein is CASSTDRISNQPQHF. Together with reference TRBV2 and TRBJ1-5, the CDR3 gives the full variable domain: EPEVTQTPSHQVTQMGQEVILRCVPISNHLYFYWYRQILGQKVEFLVSFYNNEISEKSEIFDDQFSVERPDGSNFTLKIRSTKLEDSAMYFCASSTDRISNQPQHFGDGTRLSIL.

This clonotype was seen many times. This chain connects TRBV28 to TRBJ1-5; the D is unclear. This CDR3 is 14 amino acids long. In germline, CDR1 is MDHEN, CDR2 SYDVKM. With 1 base removed from V and 0 bases from J, the gap between germline ends came to 4 bases. The CDR3: CASSLSHSNQPQHF. The DNA for the CDR3 is TGTGCCAGCAGTTTATCCCATAGCAATCAGCCCCAGCATTTT.

Here the CDR3 DNA reads TGTGCCAGCAGCACCGGGACGGCTGAATGGGAGCAGTACTTC. Translation gives CASSTGTAEWEQYF. V usage is TRBV6-1 and J usage is TRBJ2-7; D tentatively reads TRBD1 or TRBD2 (5 bases each). V shed 6 bases and J shed 7 bases, with 19 bases lying between them. This CDR3 has 14 residues. The germline CDR1 and CDR2 sequences are MNHNS and SASEGT.

The gene calls are TRBV7-9 and TRBJ1-2; the D is unclear. Looked up from germline, CDR1 is SEHNR and CDR2 is FQNEAQ (reference sequence). The CDR3 loop spans 12 amino acids. V dropped 5 bases and J dropped 3 bases, with 7 bases sitting between them. The CDR3 reads CASSRLDYGYTF. The CDR3 region has the DNA TGTGCCAGCAGCCGGTTGGACTATGGCTACACCTTC.

The table lists this clonotype with many counts. V usage is TRBV19 and J usage is TRBJ1-1; D uncertain. V was cut by 0 bases and J by 8 bases, with 7 bases left in between. This CDR3 spans 12 amino acids. The germline CDR1 and CDR2 sequences are LNHDA and SQIVND (reference sequence). CDR3 sequence: CASSIEGPEAFF. The CDR3 DNA follows: TGTGCCAGTAGTATAGAAGGGCCAGAAGCTTTCTTT.

The V call is TRBV6-1, the J call TRBJ1-5; possibly TRBD1 for D (6 bases). Trimming left V 3 bases short and J 1 base short, with 22 bases between. Per germline, CDR1 MNHNS and CDR2 SASEGT. CDR3 length: 19 residues. CDR3 nucleotides: TGTGCCAGCAGTGAGAGAGGGGGTGGATTCAGGGTGAGCAATCAGCCCCAGCATTTT. Its translation: CASSERGGGFRVSNQPQHF.

V gene TRBV15 combines with J gene TRBJ2-2, with 12 nucleotides matching TRBD2. The CDR3 extends over 17 amino acids. V shed 2 bases and J 5 bases; nucleotides not matched to a gene: 6. Germline loops: CDR1 LNHNV, CDR2 YYDKDF (reference sequence). In DNA form, the CDR3 reads TGTGCCACCAGCAGAAGCAGGACTAGCGGGGTTACCGGGGAGCTGTTTTTT. Its translation: CATSRSRTSGVTGELFF.

The J gene is TRBJ2-7, the V gene TRBV6-1; 9 nucleotides agree with TRBD1. V shed 7 bases and J 1 base; nucleotides not matched to a gene: 5. This CDR3 is built from 14 residues. Germline V gives CDR1 MNHNS, CDR2 SASEGT. This CDR3 is CASTRQGGSYEQYF. The DNA for the CDR3 is TGTGCCAGCACCCGACAGGGGGGTTCCTACGAGCAGTACTTC.